Each of the 24 T cell receptor beta chains below was sequenced from the same sample in a study of T-cell memory formation after mild COVID-19. TCRdb recomputed calls from the 5' RACE reads with MiXCR, one row per CDR3 protein. The table records under 300,000 distinct CDR3 sequences, under 20% of them present only once. The sample was PBMCs or a T cell subset sorted from them (not recorded which). These receptors were obtained from a man between 18 and 35 years old who had mild COVID-19 (a few samples of this study predate the infection). Cell type and time point are not known.

CDR3 coding DNA: TGTGCCAGCAGTTTAGGACTAGCGCTTAGCAATGAGCAGTTCTTC. This gives the protein CASSLGLALSNEQFF. This chain joins TRBV12-3 or TRBV12-4 and TRBJ2-1; 8 nucleotides line up with TRBD2. The V gene end was trimmed by 1 base and the J gene end by 6 bases; junction bases not matched to a gene: 5. The CDR3 totals 15 residues.

The chain employs TRBV12-3 or TRBV12-4 and TRBJ1-2; no reliable D call. The CDR3 totals 13 residues. Trimming left V 6 bases short and J 7 bases short, with 15 bases between. The CDR3 bases are TGTGCCAGCAGGGCAGTAGGGTCCGGTGGCTACACCTTC. Translated, it gives CASRAVGSGGYTF.

The chain couples TRBV5-1 to TRBJ1-1; D gene uncertain. V dropped 2 bases and J dropped 1 base, with 9 bases sitting between them. CDR3 size: 14 residues. Germline V gene data show CDR1 as SGHRS and CDR2 as YFSETQ. CDR3 residues: CASSFVGENTEAFF. CDR3 nucleotides: TGCGCCAGCAGCTTTGTTGGGGAGAACACTGAAGCTTTCTTT.

The rearrangement links TRBV20-1 to TRBJ2-7, with D possibly TRBD2 on 5 matching bases. Deletions cut 2 bases from V and 3 bases from J, with 14 bases between. This CDR3 contains 14 residues. Per germline, CDR1 DFQATT and CDR2 SNEGSKA (reference sequence). CDR3: CSARPVDSRYEQYV. The DNA for the CDR3 is TGCAGTGCTAGACCTGTGGACTCGCGCTACGAGCAGTACGTC.

This clonotype has just a few counts. The rearrangement joins TRBV28 to TRBJ1-2; D may be TRBD1 (5 bases). This CDR3 has 15 residues. Germline V gene lookup returns CDR1 MDHEN and CDR2 SYDVKM. Trimming removed 5 bases at V and 6 bases at J, with 19 bases between. CDR3 sequence (DNA): TGTGCCAGCAGTAGTCAATGGGGACGGAGGAATGGCTACACCTTC. The encoded protein is CASSSQWGRRNGYTF.

This clonotype was seen more than once but under ten times. The chain combines TRBV6-5 with TRBJ1-1; the D is unclear. Germline loops: CDR1 MNHEY, CDR2 SVGAGI. Trimming took off 6 bases at V and 3 bases at J, with 17 bases between the two ends. The CDR3 has 15 residues. DNA for the CDR3: TGTGCCAGCAGCCCAGCGTGGGGTGGGGACACTGAAGCTTTCTTT. It codes for CASSPAWGGDTEAFF.

This clonotype was picked up a small number of times. The V call is TRBV4-1, the J call TRBJ2-2, with D tentatively TRBD1 or TRBD2 (5 bases each). CDR1 is MGHRA and CDR2 is YSYEKL in the germline V gene. Trimming pared 0 bases from V and 4 bases from J, leaving 12 bases between. This CDR3 comprises 16 residues. The CDR3 DNA reads TGCGCCAGCAGCCAAGATCCCGGGGACCTCACCGGGGAGCTGTTTTTT. It translates to CASSQDPGDLTGELFF.

The chain carries TRBV5-1 and TRBJ1-6, with D uncertain. The CDR3 runs to 15 residues. Trimming took 6 bases from V and 0 from J, leaving 10 bases between them. Germline loops: CDR1 SGHRS, CDR2 YFSETQ. The CDR3 sequence is CASTRSVSYNSPLHF. The CDR3 region has the DNA TGCGCCAGCACCCGGTCGGTCTCCTATAATTCACCCCTCCACTTT.

The V gene is TRBV25-1, the J gene TRBJ2-5, with 7 bases fitting TRBD1. V shed 3 bases, J shed 4 bases, and the junction held 8 bases outside the gene matches. Germline CDR1 MGHDK, CDR2 SYGVNS. The CDR3 runs 15 residues. The CDR3 nucleotides are TGTGCCAGCAGTGATCCCACAGGGGATGGAGAGACCCAGTACTTC. Amino acid sequence: CASSDPTGDGETQYF. The full variable domain, with the rest looked up from reference TRBV25-1 and TRBJ2-5, is EADIYQTPRYLVIGTGKKITLECSQTMGHDKMYWYQQDPGMELHLIHYSYGVNSTEKGDLSSESTVSRIRTEHFPLTLESARPSHTSQYLCASSDPTGDGETQYFGPGTRLLVL.

This clonotype has at least ten counts. This chain links TRBV4-3 with TRBJ2-2, with TRBD2 identical over 9 bases. V lost 1 base to trimming and J lost 0 bases; unmatched junction nucleotides: 6. Looked up from germline, CDR1 is LGHNA and CDR2 is YSLEER. The CDR3 is 18 residues long. The CDR3 region is CASSQGVAGAANTGELFF. DNA of the CDR3: TGCGCCAGCAGCCAAGGTGTAGCGGGGGCGGCGAACACCGGGGAGCTGTTTTTT.

The J gene is TRBJ2-1, the V gene TRBV7-3; possible D gene TRBD2, 6 bases. Germline loops: CDR1 SGHTA, CDR2 FQGTGA. V was trimmed by 5 bases and J by 9 bases, leaving 11 bases between them. CDR3 length: 12 residues. CDR3 sequence (DNA): TGTGCCAGCAGCCCGCAGGGAGGTGAGCAGTTCTTC. It yields the protein CASSPQGGEQFF.

This clonotype showed up just a few times. Here the CDR3 reads CSARRVAGNTIYF. In DNA form, the CDR3 reads TGCAGTGCTAGACGCGTGGCTGGAAACACCATATATTTT. The rearrangement links TRBV20-1 to TRBJ1-3; D remains unclear. V lost 2 bases and J lost 2, with 7 bases in between. CDR1 and CDR2 from the germline V gene are DFQATT and SNEGSKA (reference sequence). The CDR3 loop spans 13 amino acids.

This clonotype has a handful of counts. J is TRBJ2-7 and V is TRBV19; perhaps TRBD2 as D (6 bases). CDR1 is LNHDA and CDR2 is SQIVND in the germline V gene (reference sequence). Trimming shortened V by 8 bases and J by 3 bases, and 11 bases separated the two germline ends. CDR3 length: 12 residues. The DNA for the CDR3 is TGTGCCAGTTCGGGACTGAGCTACGAGCAGTACTTC. This translates into CASSGLSYEQYF. The variable domain in full, with the rest retrieved from reference TRBV19 and TRBJ2-7, is DGGITQSPKYLFRKEGQNVTLSCEQNLNHDAMYWYRQDPGQGLRLIYYSQIVNDFQKGDIAEGYSVSREKKESFPLTVTSAQKNPTAFYLCASSGLSYEQYFGPGTRLTVT.

This clonotype was detected many times. The chain couples TRBV4-2 to TRBJ2-7; D is unresolved. The CDR3 has 15 residues. In germline, CDR1 is LGHNA, CDR2 YNFKEQ. V was shortened by 4 bases and J by 3 bases, with 16 bases between the two germline ends. CDR3 nucleotide sequence: TGTGCCAGCAGCCCCACGGGTCCTGGGGACTACGAGCAGTACGTC. This gives the protein CASSPTGPGDYEQYV.

J is TRBJ1-5 and V is TRBV15; the D is unclear. Germline loops: CDR1 LNHNV, CDR2 YYDKDF (reference sequence). The CDR3 totals 14 residues. Trimming left V 3 bases short and J 0 bases short, with 6 bases between. CDR3 DNA: TGTGCCACCAGCAGCCCGGTTAGCAATCAGCCCCAGCATTTT. It specifies CATSSPVSNQPQHF.

This chain links TRBV20-1 with TRBJ2-2; 9 nucleotides line up with TRBD1. The CDR3 is made up of 16 amino acids. Germline assignment: CDR1 DFQATT and CDR2 SNEGSKA (reference sequence). V dropped 0 bases and J dropped 2; count of bases not matched to a gene: 4. The CDR3 DNA is TGCAGTGCTAGAGAACCGGGACAGGGAAACACCGGGGAGCTGTTTTTT. It yields the protein CSAREPGQGNTGELFF.

The chain combines TRBV27 with TRBJ2-7, with D possibly being TRBD1 (5 bases). The CDR3 has 14 residues. V lost 5 bases to trimming and J lost 6 bases, with 17 bases between them. Per germline, CDR1 MNHEY and CDR2 SMNVEV (reference sequence). This CDR3 reads CASSQMQGSPEQYF. The CDR3 nucleotides are TGTGCCAGCAGTCAGATGCAGGGAAGTCCCGAGCAGTACTTC.

The chain combines TRBV5-1 with TRBJ1-1, with a possible D match to TRBD1 (6 bases). From germline, CDR1 is SGHRS and CDR2 YFSETQ. This CDR3 region has 14 residues. V shed 3 bases and J shed 1 base, with 10 bases lying between them. For the CDR3, the DNA is TGCGCCAGCAGCTACAGGGCTTCGAACACTGAAGCTTTCTTT. It specifies CASSYRASNTEAFF.

In its sample, this clonotype was seen a few times. This sequence joins TRBV15 and TRBJ2-5, with TRBD1 identical over 11 bases. V lost 3 bases, J lost 1 base, and 10 bases stayed unmatched. This CDR3 has 18 amino acids. In germline, CDR1 is LNHNV, CDR2 YYDKDF (reference sequence). DNA for the CDR3: TGTGCCACCAGCAGCGACTTGAGGACAGGGGGCATCCAAGAGACCCAGTACTTC. Encoded protein: CATSSDLRTGGIQETQYF. Drawing the rest from reference TRBV15 and TRBJ2-5, the complete variable domain is DAMVIQNPRYQVTQFGKPVTLSCSQTLNHNVMYWYQQKSSQAPKLLFHYYDKDFNNEADTPDNFQSRRPNTSFCFLDIRSPGLGDTAMYLCATSSDLRTGGIQETQYFGPGTRLLVL.

This clonotype was counted a few times. This rearrangement joins TRBV10-3 to TRBJ1-1; no definite D call. V gave up 0 bases and J gave up 7 bases, with 6 bases separating them. The germline V gene has CDR1 ENHRY and CDR2 SYGVKD. The CDR3 length is 12 residues. Here the CDR3 reads CAISESSLEAFF. In nucleotides, the CDR3 is TGTGCCATCAGTGAGTCCAGCCTTGAAGCTTTCTTT.

This clonotype came up a few times. The V and J genes are TRBV29-1 and TRBJ2-3; 7 bases match TRBD1. Germline values: CDR1 SQVTM, CDR2 ANQGSEA. The CDR3 is made up of 13 amino acids. V lost 7 bases and J lost 1; bases outside the gene matches: 5. CDR3 sequence (DNA): TGCAGCGCCTACAGGGGCGGCACAGATACGCAGTATTTT. It codes for CSAYRGGTDTQYF.

V gene TRBV11-2 combines with J gene TRBJ1-6, with D hard to call. The CDR3 has 11 residues. Germline loops: CDR1 SGHAT, CDR2 FQNNGV. With 3 bases removed from V and 8 bases from J, the gap between germline ends came to 2 bases. The CDR3 here is CASSFDSPLHF. The DNA for the CDR3 is TGTGCCAGCAGCTTTGATTCACCCCTCCACTTT.

This clonotype was seen a few times. This chain joins TRBV29-1 and TRBJ2-3; 10 positions agree with TRBD2. With V trimmed by 7 bases and J by 2 bases, 9 bases remained unmatched. CDR1 is SQVTM, CDR2 ANQGSEA, per germline. The CDR3 totals 15 residues. CDR3 DNA sequence: TGCAGCGCTATCCCGGGACTAGCGACCACAGATACGCAGTATTTT. As protein: CSAIPGLATTDTQYF.

The table lists this clonotype with many counts. This chain links TRBV5-1 with TRBJ2-1, with 8 bases matching TRBD2. The CDR3 contains 19 residues. The V gene's germline CDR1 is SGHRS and CDR2 YFSETQ. Losses at the gene ends were 5 bases for V and 3 bases for J; bases not matched to a gene: 19. DNA of the CDR3: TGCGCCAGCAGATTCTCCCTTTCCGGGACTAGGCATCTCTACAATGAGCAGTTCTTC. This sequence encodes CASRFSLSGTRHLYNEQFF.